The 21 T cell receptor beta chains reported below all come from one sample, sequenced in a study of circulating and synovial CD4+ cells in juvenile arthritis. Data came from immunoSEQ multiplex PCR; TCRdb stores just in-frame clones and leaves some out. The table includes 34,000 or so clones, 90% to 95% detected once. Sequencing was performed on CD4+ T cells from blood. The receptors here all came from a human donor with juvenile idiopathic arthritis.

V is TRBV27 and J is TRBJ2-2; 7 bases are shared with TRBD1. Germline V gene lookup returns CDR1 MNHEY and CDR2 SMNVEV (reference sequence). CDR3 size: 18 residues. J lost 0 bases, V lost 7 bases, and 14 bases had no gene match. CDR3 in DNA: TGTGCCAGCACCGACAGGGTGAGCCCAGGGGCGAACACCGGGGAGCTGTTTTTT. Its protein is CASTDRVSPGANTGELFF.

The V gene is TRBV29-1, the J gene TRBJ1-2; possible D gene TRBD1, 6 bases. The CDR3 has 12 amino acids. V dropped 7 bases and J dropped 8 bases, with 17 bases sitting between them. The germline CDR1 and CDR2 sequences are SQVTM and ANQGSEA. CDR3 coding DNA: TGCAGCGCCGGTGGGACACAGGGAGGCTACACCTTC. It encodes CSAGGTQGGYTF. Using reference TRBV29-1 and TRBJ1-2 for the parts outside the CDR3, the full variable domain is SAVISQKPSRDICQRGTSLTIQCQVDSQVTMMFWYRQQPGQSLTLIATANQGSEATYESGFVIDKFPISRPNLTFSTLTVSNMSPEDSSIYLCSAGGTQGGYTFGSGTRLTVV.

CDR3 loop: CASSLQGVSGELFF. CDR3 in DNA: TGTGCCAGCAGCTTGCAGGGGGTCAGCGGGGAGCTGTTTTTT. The genes are TRBV5-4 and TRBJ2-2; 7 bases align to TRBD1. Germline V gene data show CDR1 as SGHNT and CDR2 as YYREEE (reference sequence). Trimming removed 1 base from V and 7 bases from J; junction bases left unmatched: 4. The CDR3 consists of 14 residues.

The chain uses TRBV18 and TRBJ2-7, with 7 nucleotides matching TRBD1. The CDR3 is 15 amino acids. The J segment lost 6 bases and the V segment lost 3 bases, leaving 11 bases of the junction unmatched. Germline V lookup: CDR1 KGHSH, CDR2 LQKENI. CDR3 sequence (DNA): TGTGCCAGCTCACCTAGACAGGGTAGCTTCGGCGAGCAGTACTTC. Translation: CASSPRQGSFGEQYF.

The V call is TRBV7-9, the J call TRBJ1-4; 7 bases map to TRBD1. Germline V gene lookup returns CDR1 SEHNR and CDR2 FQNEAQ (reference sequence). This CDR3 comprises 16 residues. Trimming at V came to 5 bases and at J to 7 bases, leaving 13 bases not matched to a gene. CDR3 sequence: CASSTGQTFQGEKLFF. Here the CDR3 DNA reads TGTGCCAGCAGCACGGGACAGACCTTTCAAGGTGAAAAACTGTTTTTT. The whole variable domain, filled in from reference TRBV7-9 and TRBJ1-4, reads DTGVSQNPRHKITKRGQNVTFRCDPISEHNRLYWYRQTLGQGPEFLTYFQNEAQLEKSRLLSDRFSAERPKGSFSTLEIQRTEQGDSAMYLCASSTGQTFQGEKLFFGSGTQLSVL.

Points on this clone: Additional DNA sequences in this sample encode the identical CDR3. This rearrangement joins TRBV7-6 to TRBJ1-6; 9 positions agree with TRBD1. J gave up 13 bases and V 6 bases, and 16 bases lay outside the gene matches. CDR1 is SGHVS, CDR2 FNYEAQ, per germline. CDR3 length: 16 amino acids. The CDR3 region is CASSWHPDRGGSPLHF. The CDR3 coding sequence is TGTGCCAGCAGTTGGCATCCGGACAGGGGAGGATCCCCCCTCCACTTT. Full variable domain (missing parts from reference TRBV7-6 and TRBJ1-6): GAGVSQSPRYKVTKRGQDVALRCDPISGHVSLYWYRQALGQGPEFLTYFNYEAQQDKSGLPNDRFSAERPEGSISTLTIQRTEQRDSAMYRCASSWHPDRGGSPLHFGNGTRLTVT.

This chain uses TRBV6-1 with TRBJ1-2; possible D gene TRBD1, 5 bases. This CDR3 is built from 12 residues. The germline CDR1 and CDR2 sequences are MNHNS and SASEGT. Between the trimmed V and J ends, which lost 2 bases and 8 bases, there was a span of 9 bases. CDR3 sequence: CASSERGMGYTF. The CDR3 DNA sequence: TGTGCCAGCAGTGAAAGGGGAATGGGCTACACCTTC.

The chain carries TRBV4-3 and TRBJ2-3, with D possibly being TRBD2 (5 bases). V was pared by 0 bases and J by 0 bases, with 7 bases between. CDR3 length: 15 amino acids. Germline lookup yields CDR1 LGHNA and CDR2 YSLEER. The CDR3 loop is CASSQDWTSTDTQYF. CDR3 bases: TGCGCCAGCAGCCAAGACTGGACTAGCACAGATACGCAGTATTTT.

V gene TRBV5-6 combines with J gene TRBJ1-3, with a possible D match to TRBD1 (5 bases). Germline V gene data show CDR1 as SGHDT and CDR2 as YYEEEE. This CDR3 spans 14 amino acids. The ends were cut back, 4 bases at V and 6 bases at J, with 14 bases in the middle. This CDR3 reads CASSHGTMENTIYF. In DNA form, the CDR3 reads TGTGCCAGCAGCCACGGGACTATGGAAAACACCATATATTTT. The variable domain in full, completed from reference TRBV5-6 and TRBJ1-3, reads DAGVTQSPTHLIKTRGQQVTLRCSPKSGHDTVSWYQQALGQGPQFIFQYYEEEERQRGNFPDRFSGHQFPNYSSELNVNALLLGDSALYLCASSHGTMENTIYFGEGSWLTVV.

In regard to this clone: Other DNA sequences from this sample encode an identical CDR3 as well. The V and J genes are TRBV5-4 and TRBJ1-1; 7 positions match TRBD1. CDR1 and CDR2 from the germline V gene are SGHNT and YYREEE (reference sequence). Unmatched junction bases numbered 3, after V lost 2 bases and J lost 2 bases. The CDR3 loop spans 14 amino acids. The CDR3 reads CASSFPGGNTEAFF. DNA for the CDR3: TGTGCCAGCAGCTTCCCAGGGGGTAACACTGAAGCTTTCTTT.

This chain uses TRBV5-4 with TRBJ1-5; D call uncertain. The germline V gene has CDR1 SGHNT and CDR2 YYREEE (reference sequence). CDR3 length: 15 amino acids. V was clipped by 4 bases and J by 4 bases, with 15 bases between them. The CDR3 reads CASSTLPGNNQPQHF. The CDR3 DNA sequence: TGTGCCAGCAGCACACTACCGGGGAATAATCAGCCCCAGCATTTT.

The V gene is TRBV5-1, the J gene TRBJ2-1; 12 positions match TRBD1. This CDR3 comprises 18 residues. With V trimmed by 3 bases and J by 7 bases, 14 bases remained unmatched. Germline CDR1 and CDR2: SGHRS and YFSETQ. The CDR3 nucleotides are TGCGCCAGCAGCTCACCGGGACAGGGGGCATGGTTGGTTAATGAGCAGTTCTTC. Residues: CASSSPGQGAWLVNEQFF.

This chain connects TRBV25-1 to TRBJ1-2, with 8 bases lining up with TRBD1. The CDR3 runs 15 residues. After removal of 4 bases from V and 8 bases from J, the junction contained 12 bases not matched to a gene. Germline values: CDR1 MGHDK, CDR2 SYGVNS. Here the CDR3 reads CASSAPGTGKGGYTF. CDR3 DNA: TGTGCCAGCAGTGCCCCCGGGACAGGCAAGGGCGGCTACACCTTC.

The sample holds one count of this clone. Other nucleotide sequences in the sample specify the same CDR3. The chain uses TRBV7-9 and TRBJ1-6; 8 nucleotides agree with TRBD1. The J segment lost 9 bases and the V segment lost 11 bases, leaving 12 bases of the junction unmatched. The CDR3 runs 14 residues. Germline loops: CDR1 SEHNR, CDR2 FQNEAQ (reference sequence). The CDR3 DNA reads TGTGCCCCTGAGGCAGGGGGCATCGGTTCACCCCTCCACTTT. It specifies CAPEAGGIGSPLHF.

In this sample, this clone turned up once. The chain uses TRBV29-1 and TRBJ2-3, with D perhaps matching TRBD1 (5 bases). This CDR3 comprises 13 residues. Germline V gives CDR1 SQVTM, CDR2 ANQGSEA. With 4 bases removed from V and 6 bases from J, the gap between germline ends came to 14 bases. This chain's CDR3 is CSVVTDKKDTQYF. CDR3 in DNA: TGCAGCGTTGTAACGGACAAGAAGGATACGCAGTATTTT.

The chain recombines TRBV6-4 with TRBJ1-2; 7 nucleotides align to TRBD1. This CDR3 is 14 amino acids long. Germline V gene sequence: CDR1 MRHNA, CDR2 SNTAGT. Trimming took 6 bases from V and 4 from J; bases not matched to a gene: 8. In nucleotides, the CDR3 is TGTGCCAGCAGCGACCGAAGGGACAGCTATGGCTACACCTTC. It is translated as CASSDRRDSYGYTF.

CDR3 residues: CASSLRSWGEQETQYF. The CDR3 DNA sequence: TGTGCCAGCAGCTTGAGGTCTTGGGGGGAACAAGAGACCCAGTACTTC. The rearrangement uses TRBV5-4 and TRBJ2-5; a weak D match, TRBD2 (6 bases). The germline V gene encodes CDR1 SGHNT and CDR2 YYREEE (reference sequence). V was shortened by 1 base and J by 2 bases, with 15 bases between the two germline ends. CDR3 length equals 16 residues.

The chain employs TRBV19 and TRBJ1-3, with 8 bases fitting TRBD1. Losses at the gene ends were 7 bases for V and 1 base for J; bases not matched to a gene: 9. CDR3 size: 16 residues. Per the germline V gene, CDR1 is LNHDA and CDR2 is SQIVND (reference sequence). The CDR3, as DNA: TGTGCCAGTATGTTACAGGGGGGATCTTCTGGAAACACCATATATTTT. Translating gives CASMLQGGSSGNTIYF.

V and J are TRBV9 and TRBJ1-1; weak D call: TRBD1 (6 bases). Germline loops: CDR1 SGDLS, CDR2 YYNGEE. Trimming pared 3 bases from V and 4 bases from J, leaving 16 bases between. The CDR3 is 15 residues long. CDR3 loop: CASSARDRQGTEAFF. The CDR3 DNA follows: TGTGCCAGCAGCGCCCGAGACAGGCAAGGCACTGAAGCTTTCTTT. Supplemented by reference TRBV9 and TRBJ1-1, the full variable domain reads DSGVTQTPKHLITATGQRVTLRCSPRSGDLSVYWYQQSLDQGLQFLIQYYNGEERAKGNILERFSAQQFPDLHSELNLSSLELGDSALYFCASSARDRQGTEAFFGQGTRLTVV.

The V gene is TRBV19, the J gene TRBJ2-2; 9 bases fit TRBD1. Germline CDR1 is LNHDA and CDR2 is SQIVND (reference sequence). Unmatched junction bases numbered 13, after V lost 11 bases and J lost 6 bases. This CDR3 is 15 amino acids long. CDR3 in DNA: TGTGCCGGGTCCCCGGGACAGGGAAGTCCCGGGGAGCTGTTTTTT. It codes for CAGSPGQGSPGELFF.

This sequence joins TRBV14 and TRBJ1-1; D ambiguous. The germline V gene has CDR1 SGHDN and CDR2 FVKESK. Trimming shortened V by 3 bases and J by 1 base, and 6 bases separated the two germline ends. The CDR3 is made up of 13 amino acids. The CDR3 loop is CASSQGANTEAFF. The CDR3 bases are TGTGCCAGCAGCCAGGGAGCGAACACTGAAGCTTTCTTT.